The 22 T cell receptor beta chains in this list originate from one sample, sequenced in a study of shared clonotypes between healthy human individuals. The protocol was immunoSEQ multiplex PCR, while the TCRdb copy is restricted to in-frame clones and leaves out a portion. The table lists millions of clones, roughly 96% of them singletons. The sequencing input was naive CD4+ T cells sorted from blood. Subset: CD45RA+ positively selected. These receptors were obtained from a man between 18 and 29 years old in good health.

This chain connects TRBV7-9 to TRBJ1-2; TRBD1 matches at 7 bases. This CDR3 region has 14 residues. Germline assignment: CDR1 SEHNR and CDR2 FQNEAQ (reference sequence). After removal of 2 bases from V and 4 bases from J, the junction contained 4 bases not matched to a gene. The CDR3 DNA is TGTGCCAGCAGCTTAACCGGGACAGTCTATGGCTACACCTTC. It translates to CASSLTGTVYGYTF.

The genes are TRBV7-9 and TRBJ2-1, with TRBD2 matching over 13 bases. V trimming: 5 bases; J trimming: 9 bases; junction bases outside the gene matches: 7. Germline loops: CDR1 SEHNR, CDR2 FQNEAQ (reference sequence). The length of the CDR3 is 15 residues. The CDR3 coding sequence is TGTGCCAGCAGCCCAACTAGCGGGGGGGCCTCTGAGCAGTTCTTC. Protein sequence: CASSPTSGGASEQFF. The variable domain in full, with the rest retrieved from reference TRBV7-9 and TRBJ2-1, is DTGVSQNPRHKITKRGQNVTFRCDPISEHNRLYWYRQTLGQGPEFLTYFQNEAQLEKSRLLSDRFSAERPKGSFSTLEIQRTEQGDSAMYLCASSPTSGGASEQFFGPGTRLTVL.

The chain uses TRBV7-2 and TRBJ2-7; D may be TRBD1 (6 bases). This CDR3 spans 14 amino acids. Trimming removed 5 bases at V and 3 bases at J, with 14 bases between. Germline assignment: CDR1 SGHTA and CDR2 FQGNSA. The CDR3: CASSPQTGIYEQYF. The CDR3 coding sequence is TGTGCCAGCAGCCCCCAGACAGGAATCTACGAGCAGTACTTC.

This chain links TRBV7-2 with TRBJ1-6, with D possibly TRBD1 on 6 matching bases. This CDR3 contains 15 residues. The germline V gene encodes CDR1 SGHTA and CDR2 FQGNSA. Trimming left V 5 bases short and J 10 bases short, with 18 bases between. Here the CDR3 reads CASSNRRGGGSPLHF. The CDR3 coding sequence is TGTGCCAGCAGCAACCGACGTGGCGGGGGCTCACCCCTCCACTTT.

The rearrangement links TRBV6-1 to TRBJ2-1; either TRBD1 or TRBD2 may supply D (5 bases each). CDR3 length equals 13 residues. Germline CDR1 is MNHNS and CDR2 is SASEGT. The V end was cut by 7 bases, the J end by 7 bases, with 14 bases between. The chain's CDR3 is CASKTGPENEQFF. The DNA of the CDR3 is TGTGCCAGCAAGACGGGGCCGGAAAATGAGCAGTTCTTC.

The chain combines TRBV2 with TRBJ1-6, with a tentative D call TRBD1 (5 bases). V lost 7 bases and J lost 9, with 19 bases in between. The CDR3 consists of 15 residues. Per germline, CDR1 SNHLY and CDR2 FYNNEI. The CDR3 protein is CASMSGLPVRSPLHF. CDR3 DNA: TGTGCCAGCATGTCGGGACTCCCGGTTCGTTCACCCCTCCACTTT. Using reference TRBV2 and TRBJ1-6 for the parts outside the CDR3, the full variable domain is EPEVTQTPSHQVTQMGQEVILRCVPISNHLYFYWYRQILGQKVEFLVSFYNNEISEKSEIFDDQFSVERPDGSNFTLKIRSTKLEDSAMYFCASMSGLPVRSPLHFGNGTRLTVT.

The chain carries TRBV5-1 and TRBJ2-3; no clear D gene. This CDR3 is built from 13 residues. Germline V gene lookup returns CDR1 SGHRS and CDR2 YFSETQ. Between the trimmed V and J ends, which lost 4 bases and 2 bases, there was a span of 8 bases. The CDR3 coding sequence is TGCGCCAGCAGCAAAAAGGCCACAGATACGCAGTATTTT. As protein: CASSKKATDTQYF.

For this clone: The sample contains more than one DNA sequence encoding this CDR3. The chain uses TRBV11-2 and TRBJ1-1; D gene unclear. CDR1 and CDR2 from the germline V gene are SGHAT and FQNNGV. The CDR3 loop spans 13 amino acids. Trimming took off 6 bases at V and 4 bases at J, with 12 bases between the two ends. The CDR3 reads CASSFQGGTEAFF. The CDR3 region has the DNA TGTGCCAGCAGTTTCCAAGGTGGCACTGAAGCTTTCTTT.

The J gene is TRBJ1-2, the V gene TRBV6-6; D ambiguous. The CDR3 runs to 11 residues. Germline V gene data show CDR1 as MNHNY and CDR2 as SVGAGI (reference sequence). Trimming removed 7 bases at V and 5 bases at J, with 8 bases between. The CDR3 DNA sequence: TGTGCCAGCACCTTGGGTTATGGCTACACCTTC. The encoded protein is CASTLGYGYTF.

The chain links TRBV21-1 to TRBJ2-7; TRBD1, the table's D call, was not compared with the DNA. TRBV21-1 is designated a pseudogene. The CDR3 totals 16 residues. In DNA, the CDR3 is TGTGCCAGCAGCTCGCGCCGGGACAGGGTTTCCGACGAGCAGTACTTC. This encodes CASSSRRDRVSDEQYF.

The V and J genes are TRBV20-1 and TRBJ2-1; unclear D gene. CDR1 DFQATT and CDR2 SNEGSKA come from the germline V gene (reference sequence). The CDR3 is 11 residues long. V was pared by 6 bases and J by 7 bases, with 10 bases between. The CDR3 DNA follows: TGCAGTGCCCCCGGTGAGAATGAGCAGTTCTTC. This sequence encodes CSAPGENEQFF.

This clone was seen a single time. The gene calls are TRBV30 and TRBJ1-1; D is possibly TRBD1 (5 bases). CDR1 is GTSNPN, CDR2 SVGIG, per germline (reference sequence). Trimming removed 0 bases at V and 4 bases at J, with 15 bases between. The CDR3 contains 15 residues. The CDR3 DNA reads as TGTGCCTGGAGTGTACCAACAAGGGGAGGCACTGAAGCTTTCTTT. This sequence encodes CAWSVPTRGGTEAFF.

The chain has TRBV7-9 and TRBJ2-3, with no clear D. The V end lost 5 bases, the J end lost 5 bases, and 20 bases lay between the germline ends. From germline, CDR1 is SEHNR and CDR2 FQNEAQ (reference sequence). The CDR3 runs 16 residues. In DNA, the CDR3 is TGTGCCAGCAGCCGTCTCGACTGGCGTTTGGTAGATACGCAGTATTTT. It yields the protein CASSRLDWRLVDTQYF.

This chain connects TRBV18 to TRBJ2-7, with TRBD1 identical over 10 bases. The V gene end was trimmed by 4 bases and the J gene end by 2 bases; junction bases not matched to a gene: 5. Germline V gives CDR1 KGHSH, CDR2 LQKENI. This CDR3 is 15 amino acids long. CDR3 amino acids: CASSLRQGAPYEQYF. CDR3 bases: TGTGCCAGCTCACTACGACAGGGGGCCCCCTACGAGCAGTACTTC.

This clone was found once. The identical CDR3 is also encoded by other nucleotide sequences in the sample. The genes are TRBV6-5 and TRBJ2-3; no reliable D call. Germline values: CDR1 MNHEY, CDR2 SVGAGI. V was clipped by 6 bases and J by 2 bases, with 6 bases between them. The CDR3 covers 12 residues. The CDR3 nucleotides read TGTGCCAGCAGCTCCCCCACAGATACGCAGTATTTT. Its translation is CASSSPTDTQYF.

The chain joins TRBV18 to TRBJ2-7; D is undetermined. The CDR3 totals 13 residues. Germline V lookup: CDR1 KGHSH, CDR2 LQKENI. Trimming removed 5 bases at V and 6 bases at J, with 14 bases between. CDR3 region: CASSTLPGPEQYF. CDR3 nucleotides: TGTGCCAGCTCAACCCTCCCAGGTCCCGAGCAGTACTTC.

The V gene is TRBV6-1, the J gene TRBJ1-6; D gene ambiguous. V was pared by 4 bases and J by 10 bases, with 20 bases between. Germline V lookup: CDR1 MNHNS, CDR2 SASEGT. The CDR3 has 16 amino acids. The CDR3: CASSAARGVSSSPLHF. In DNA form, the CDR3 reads TGTGCCAGCAGTGCAGCTAGAGGAGTCTCGAGCTCACCCCTCCACTTT.

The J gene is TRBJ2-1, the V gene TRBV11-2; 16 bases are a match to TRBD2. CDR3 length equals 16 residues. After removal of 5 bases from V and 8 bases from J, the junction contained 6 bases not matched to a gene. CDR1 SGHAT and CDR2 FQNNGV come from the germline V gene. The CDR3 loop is CASSPGLAGGRYEQFF. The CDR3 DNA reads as TGTGCCAGCAGCCCGGGACTAGCGGGGGGGCGGTATGAGCAGTTCTTC. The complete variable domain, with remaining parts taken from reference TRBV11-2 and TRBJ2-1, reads EAGVAQSPRYKIIEKRQSVAFWCNPISGHATLYWYQQILGQGPKLLIQFQNNGVVDDSQLPKDRFSAERLKGVDSTLKIQPAKLEDSAVYLCASSPGLAGGRYEQFFGPGTRLTVL.

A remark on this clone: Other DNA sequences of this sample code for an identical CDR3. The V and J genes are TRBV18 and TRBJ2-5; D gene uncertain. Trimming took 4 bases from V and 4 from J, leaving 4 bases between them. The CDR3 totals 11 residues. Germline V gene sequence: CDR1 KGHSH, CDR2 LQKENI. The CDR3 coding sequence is TGTGCCAGCTCACTTGGAGAGACCCAGTACTTC. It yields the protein CASSLGETQYF.

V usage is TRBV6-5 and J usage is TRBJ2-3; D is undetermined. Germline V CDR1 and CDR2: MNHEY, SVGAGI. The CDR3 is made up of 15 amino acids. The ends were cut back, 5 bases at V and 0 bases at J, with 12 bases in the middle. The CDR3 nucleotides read TGTGCCAGCAGTCACACCCAGACAAGCACAGATACGCAGTATTTT. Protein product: CASSHTQTSTDTQYF.

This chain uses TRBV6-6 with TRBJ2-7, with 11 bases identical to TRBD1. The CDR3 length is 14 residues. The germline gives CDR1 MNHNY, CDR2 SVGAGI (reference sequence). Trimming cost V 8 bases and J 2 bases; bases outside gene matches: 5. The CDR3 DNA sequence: TGTGCCAGCGTCCGGACAGGGGGCACCTACGAGCAGTACTTC. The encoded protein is CASVRTGGTYEQYF.

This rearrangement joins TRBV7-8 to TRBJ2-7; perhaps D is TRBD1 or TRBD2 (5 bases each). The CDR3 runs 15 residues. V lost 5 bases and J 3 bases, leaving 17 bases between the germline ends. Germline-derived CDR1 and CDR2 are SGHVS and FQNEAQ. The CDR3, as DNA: TGTGCCAGCAGCCCAGTCTGGGGGTTAGACTACGAGCAGTACTTC. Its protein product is CASSPVWGLDYEQYF.